Described below is a single T cell receptor (beta chain) sequence and its context. Trimming pared 2 bases from V and 0 bases from J, leaving 13 bases between. Germline V CDR1 and CDR2: MNHNY, SVGAGI (reference sequence). The CDR3 length is 16 residues. Original processing methods: Estimation of nucleated cell counts was performed using reference gene primer amplification. Profiling relied on immunoSEQ multiplex PCR, and the TCRdb table lists in-frame clones only, not all of them. The V and J calls and clone size are taken from that table; D and trimming were inferred from the DNA. Counted here are roughly 110,000 clones, 60% to 80% occurring once; the ten biggest clones make up 0.75% to 1%. The data were obtained in a study of blood T cell repertoires in COVID-19. About the study: Spain, Italy and the United States supplied samples that represented acute and convalescent COVID-19. Sources were T cells, B-cell-depleted T cells, or PBMCs; the material itself was cDNA or gDNA.

The source is a human donor with acute or convalescent COVID-19. The donor label of this sample is uncertain. The V call is TRBV6-6, the J call TRBJ1-2, with D unclear. The sequenced material came from peripheral blood. This CDR3 reads CASSYGGNRANYGYTF. The CDR3 DNA reads as TGTGCCAGCAGTTACGGAGGGAACCGAGCTAACTATGGCTACACCTTC.